The 5 T cell receptor beta chains below all came from one sample that was sequenced in a study of T cells in Graves' hyperthyroidism and ophthalmopathy. Amplified TCR beta CDR3 regions derived from RNA transcripts. With the HTBI primer set, the TCR CDR3 went through a first round of RT-PCR. TCRdb re-derived calls from the multiplex PCR reads in MiXCR, one entry per CDR3 protein. The data show about 500,000 distinct CDR3 sequences, approximately 15% seen once. Sequenced: blood. The receptors were gathered from a young woman with Graves' hyperthyroidism.

To note about this clonotype: One base away lies a much larger clone, so this may be a sequencing read error. The V call is TRBV27, the J call TRBJ2-7; D is perhaps TRBD2 (6 bases). CDR1 and CDR2 (germline): MNHEY, SMNVEV (reference sequence). There are 15 residues in the CDR3. CDR3 amino acids: CANSFQGAGSYEQYF. The DNA of the CDR3 is TGTGCCAACAGTTTTCAGGGAGCGGGTTCCTACGAGCAGTACTTC.

This clonotype was detected a few times. This chain links TRBV3-1 with TRBJ1-2; D is perhaps TRBD1 (5 bases). The V gene lost 0 bases and the J gene lost 5 bases, with 13 bases spanning the gap. This CDR3 has 15 amino acids. The germline V gene has CDR1 LGHDT and CDR2 YNNKEL (reference sequence). CDR3 DNA: TGTGCCAGCAGCCAAGACTTGGGGCTTAAGTATGGCTACACCTTC. This gives the protein CASSQDLGLKYGYTF.

This clonotype was picked up a small number of times. The chain combines TRBV6-2 or TRBV6-3 with TRBJ2-1; 8 bases map to TRBD2. Losses at the gene ends were 7 bases for V and 2 bases for J; bases not matched to a gene: 4. CDR1 MNHEY and CDR2 SVGEGT come from the germline V gene. The CDR3 extends over 14 amino acids. This CDR3 is CASNDGRAYNEQFF. CDR3 coding DNA: TGTGCCAGCAACGACGGGAGGGCCTACAATGAGCAGTTCTTC.

In this sample, this clonotype turned up a few times. The rearrangement links TRBV6-1 to TRBJ2-5; a possible D gene is TRBD1 (5 bases). Trimming took off 6 bases at V and 4 bases at J, with 15 bases between the two ends. This CDR3 contains 14 residues. Germline values: CDR1 MNHNS, CDR2 SASEGT. The CDR3 loop is CASRPPTGTETQYF. The DNA for the CDR3 is TGTGCCAGCAGGCCACCCACAGGCACAGAGACCCAGTACTTC.

This clonotype has a count of ten or more. The chain has TRBV27 and TRBJ1-4, with 7 nucleotides matching TRBD1. Per germline, CDR1 MNHEY and CDR2 SMNVEV (reference sequence). This CDR3 region has 14 residues. Unmatched junction bases numbered 6, after V lost 3 bases and J lost 8 bases. Here the CDR3 DNA reads TGTGCCAGCAGTTTTCTCAGGGGGGAAGAAAAACTGTTTTTT. It is translated as CASSFLRGEEKLFF.